Below, 8 T cell receptor beta chains from the same sample are listed, as sequenced in a study of prognosis after radiotherapy for stage I lung cancer. The TCR beta CDR3 region was amplified from genomic DNA, with two rounds of multiplex PCR being used for the amplification. During first-round PCR, primers specific to each TRBV and TRBJ gene were used. TCRdb re-derived calls from the multiplex PCR reads in MiXCR, one entry per CDR3 protein. The top ten clones hold approximately 11% of a sample with over 12,000 distinct CDR3 sequences, about 27% of them seen once. Source: PBMCs, taken before or after stereotactic body radiation therapy (not recorded which). The receptors come from a donor aged 50 or older with non-small cell lung cancer.

This clonotype was recorded many times. This sequence joins TRBV28 and TRBJ2-4; 12 bases map to TRBD2. Germline V gives CDR1 MDHEN, CDR2 SYDVKM. The CDR3 runs 15 residues. J lost 6 bases, V lost 6 bases, and 6 bases had no gene match. The CDR3 DNA reads as TGTGCCAGCAGAGAGACTAGCGGGAGTGCAAACATTCAGTACTTC. This codes for CASRETSGSANIQYF.

This clonotype occurred many times. This chain uses TRBV7-2 with TRBJ2-1; TRBD2 matches 8 bases. CDR1 and CDR2 (germline): SGHTA, FQGNSA. V gave up 0 bases and J gave up 4 bases; unmatched junction bases: 5. CDR3 length equals 16 residues. This chain's CDR3 is CASSLAVSSGYNEQFF. The CDR3 nucleotides are TGTGCCAGCAGCTTAGCTGTCTCTAGCGGGTACAATGAGCAGTTCTTC.

This clonotype is labeled medium-sized. V gene TRBV6-1 combines with J gene TRBJ1-6, with 9 bases identical to TRBD1. Trimming cost V 6 bases and J 5 bases; bases outside gene matches: 8. CDR3 length: 16 residues. CDR1 MNHNS and CDR2 SASEGT come from the germline V gene. In DNA, the CDR3 is TGTGCCAGCAGCATAACCGGGACAGGGAATAATTCACCCCTCCACTTT. This sequence encodes CASSITGTGNNSPLHF.

V is TRBV5-1 and J is TRBJ2-2; D possibly corresponds to TRBD1 (5 bases). CDR3 length equals 17 residues. V lost 4 bases, J lost 0 bases, and 16 bases lay in between. The V gene's germline CDR1 is SGHRS and CDR2 YFSETQ. This CDR3 is CASSGPQGCANTGELFF. In DNA, the CDR3 is TGCGCCAGCAGCGGTCCCCAGGGCTGTGCGAACACCGGGGAGCTGTTTTTT.

This clonotype has a count of ten or more. The V gene is TRBV2, the J gene TRBJ2-5; no clear D gene. The CDR3 runs 12 residues. In germline, CDR1 is SNHLY, CDR2 FYNNEI. Trimming stripped 5 bases from V and 4 bases from J, with 8 bases between. Here the CDR3 reads CASSTDRETQYF. CDR3 DNA sequence: TGTGCCAGCAGTACGGACCGAGAGACCCAGTACTTC.

This clonotype was recorded at least ten times. The V and J genes are TRBV18 and TRBJ1-1, with D possibly being TRBD1 (6 bases). Germline CDR1 and CDR2: KGHSH and LQKENI. Trimming stripped 3 bases from V and 9 bases from J, with 17 bases between. This CDR3 comprises 14 residues. The DNA for the CDR3 is TGTGCCAGCTCACCGGAAACGGACAGCCTTAAAGCTTTCTTT. Protein: CASSPETDSLKAFF.

This clonotype is labeled as medium-sized. This chain joins TRBV12-3 or TRBV12-4 and TRBJ2-7; D remains ambiguous. Trimming removed 0 bases from V and 5 bases from J, with 8 bases in between. The CDR3 has 13 residues. CDR3 residues: CASSLAGWDEQYF. The CDR3 nucleotides read TGTGCCAGCAGTTTAGCGGGTTGGGACGAGCAGTACTTC.

At least ten counts were recorded for this clonotype. The chain joins TRBV19 to TRBJ1-1, with D uncertain. Trimming removed 3 bases from V and 6 bases from J, with 11 bases in between. The CDR3 loop spans 13 amino acids. Germline CDR1 LNHDA, CDR2 SQIVND (reference sequence). The CDR3 reads CASSIPTRSEAFF. CDR3 DNA sequence: TGTGCCAGTAGTATCCCAACACGCTCTGAAGCTTTCTTT. Based on the CDR3 plus reference TRBV19 and TRBJ1-1, the full variable domain is DGGITQSPKYLFRKEGQNVTLSCEQNLNHDAMYWYRQDPGQGLRLIYYSQIVNDFQKGDIAEGYSVSREKKESFPLTVTSAQKNPTAFYLCASSIPTRSEAFFGQGTRLTVV.